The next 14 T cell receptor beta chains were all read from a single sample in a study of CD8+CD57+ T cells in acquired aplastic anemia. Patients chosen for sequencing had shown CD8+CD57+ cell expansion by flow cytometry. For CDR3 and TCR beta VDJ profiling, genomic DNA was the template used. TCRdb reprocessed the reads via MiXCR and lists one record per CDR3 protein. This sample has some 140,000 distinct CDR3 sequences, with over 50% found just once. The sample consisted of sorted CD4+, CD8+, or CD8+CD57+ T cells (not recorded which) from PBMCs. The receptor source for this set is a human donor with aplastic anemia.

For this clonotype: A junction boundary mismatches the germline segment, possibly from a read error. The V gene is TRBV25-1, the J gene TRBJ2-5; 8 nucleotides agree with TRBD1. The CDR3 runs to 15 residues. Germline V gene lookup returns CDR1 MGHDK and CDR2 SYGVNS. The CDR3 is CASSGGTGYVETQDF. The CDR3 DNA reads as TGTGCCAGCAGTGGAGGGACAGGTTACGTTGAGACCCAGGACTTC.

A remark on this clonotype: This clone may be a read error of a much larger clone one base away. CDR3 sequence: CASGLGLVDEQFF. CDR3 DNA sequence: TGTGCCAGCGGCCTAGGACTAGTAGATGAGCAGTTCTTC. J is TRBJ2-1 and V is TRBV3-1, with 7 bases fitting TRBD2. V lost 8 bases and J lost 8; bases outside the gene matches: 9. From germline, CDR1 is LGHDT and CDR2 YNNKEL (reference sequence). The CDR3 spans 13 residues.

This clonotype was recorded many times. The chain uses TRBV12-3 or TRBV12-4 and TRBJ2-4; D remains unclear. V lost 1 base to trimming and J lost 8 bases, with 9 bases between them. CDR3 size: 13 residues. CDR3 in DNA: TGTGCCAGCAGTTTAGTTGGTATAGACATTCAGTACTTC. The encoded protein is CASSLVGIDIQYF.

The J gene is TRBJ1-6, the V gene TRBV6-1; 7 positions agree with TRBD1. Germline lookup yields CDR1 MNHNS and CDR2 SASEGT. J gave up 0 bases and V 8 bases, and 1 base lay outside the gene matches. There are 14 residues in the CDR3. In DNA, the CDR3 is TGTGCCAGCGGACAGGCCTCCTATAATTCACCCCTCCACTTT. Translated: CASGQASYNSPLHF.

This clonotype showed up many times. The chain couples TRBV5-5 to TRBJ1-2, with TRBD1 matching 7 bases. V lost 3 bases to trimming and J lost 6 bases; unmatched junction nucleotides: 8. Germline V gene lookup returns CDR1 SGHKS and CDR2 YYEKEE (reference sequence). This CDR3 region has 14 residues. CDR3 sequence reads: CASSSPGRGHGYTF. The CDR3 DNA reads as TGTGCCAGCAGCTCCCCGGGGAGGGGGCATGGCTACACCTTC.

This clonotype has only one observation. The CDR3 DNA follows: TGTGCCAGTAGTTCGATAGGGGGCGTCGGCTATGGCTACACCTTC. This encodes CASSSIGGVGYGYTF. The V gene is TRBV19, the J gene TRBJ1-2; 7 bases are a match to TRBD1. CDR1 and CDR2 from the germline V gene are LNHDA and SQIVND (reference sequence). The ends lost 5 bases at V and 4 bases at J; junction bases unmatched: 10. CDR3 length: 15 residues.

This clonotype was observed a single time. The CDR3 is CASSDGRKKETQYF. CDR3 nucleotide sequence: TGTGCCAGCAGTGACGGCAGAAAAAAAGAGACCCAGTACTTC. This chain uses TRBV2 with TRBJ2-5, with D unresolved. CDR1 is SNHLY and CDR2 is FYNNEI in the germline V gene. V shed 3 bases and J shed 3 bases, with 11 bases lying between them. This CDR3 contains 14 residues. The full variable domain, rest sourced from reference TRBV2 and TRBJ2-5, is EPEVTQTPSHQVTQMGQEVILRCVPISNHLYFYWYRQILGQKVEFLVSFYNNEISEKSEIFDDQFSVERPDGSNFTLKIRSTKLEDSAMYFCASSDGRKKETQYFGPGTRLLVL.

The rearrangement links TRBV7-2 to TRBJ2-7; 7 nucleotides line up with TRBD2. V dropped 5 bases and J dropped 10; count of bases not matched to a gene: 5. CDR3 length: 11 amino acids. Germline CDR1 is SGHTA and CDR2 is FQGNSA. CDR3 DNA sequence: TGTGCCAGCAGCGACCGGGACTATCAGTACTTC. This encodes CASSDRDYQYF.

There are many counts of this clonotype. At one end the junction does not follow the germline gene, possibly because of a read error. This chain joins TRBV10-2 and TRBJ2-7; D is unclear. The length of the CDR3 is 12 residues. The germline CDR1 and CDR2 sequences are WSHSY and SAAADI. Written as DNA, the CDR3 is TGCGCCAGCAGCGAGTTCCCCTACGAGCAGTACTTC. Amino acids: CASSEFPYEQYF.

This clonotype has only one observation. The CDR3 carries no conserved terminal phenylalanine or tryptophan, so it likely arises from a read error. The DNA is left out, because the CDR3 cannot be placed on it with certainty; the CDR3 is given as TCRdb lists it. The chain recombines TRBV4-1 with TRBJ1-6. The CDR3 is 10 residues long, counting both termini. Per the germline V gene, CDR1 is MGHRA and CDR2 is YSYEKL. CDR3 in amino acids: CASSLEGRFL.

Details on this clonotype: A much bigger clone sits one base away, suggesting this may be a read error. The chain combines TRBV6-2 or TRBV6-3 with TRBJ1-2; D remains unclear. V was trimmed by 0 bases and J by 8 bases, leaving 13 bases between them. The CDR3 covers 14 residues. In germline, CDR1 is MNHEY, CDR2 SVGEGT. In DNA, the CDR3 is TGTGCCAGCAGTTACTCGCTGGGGATAGAGGGCTACACCTTC. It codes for CASSYSLGIEGYTF.

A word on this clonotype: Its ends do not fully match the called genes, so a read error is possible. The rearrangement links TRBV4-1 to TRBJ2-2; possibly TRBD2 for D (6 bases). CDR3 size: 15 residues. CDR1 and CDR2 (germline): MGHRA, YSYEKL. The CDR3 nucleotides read TGCGCCAGCAAGTTCGGTGAAATGGACACCGGGGGGCTGTTTTTT. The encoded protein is CASKFGEMDTGGLFF.

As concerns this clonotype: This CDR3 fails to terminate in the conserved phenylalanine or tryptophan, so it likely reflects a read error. In DNA, the CDR3 is TGCGCCAGCAGCTCGTGGGGCGGGCAGAACACTGAAGCTTTCTCT. It translates to CASSSWGGQNTEAFS. The chain joins TRBV5-1 to TRBJ1-1; D perhaps matches TRBD1 (5 bases). Germline V gives CDR1 SGHRS, CDR2 YFSETQ. With 3 bases removed from V and 1 base from J, the gap between germline ends came to 13 bases. CDR3 length equals 15 residues.

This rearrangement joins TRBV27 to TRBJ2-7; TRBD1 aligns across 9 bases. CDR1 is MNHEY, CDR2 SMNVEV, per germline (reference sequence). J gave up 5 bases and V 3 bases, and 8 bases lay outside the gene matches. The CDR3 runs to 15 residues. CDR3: CASSFSRDREHEQYF. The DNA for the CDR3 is TGTGCCAGCAGTTTCTCACGGGACAGGGAACACGAGCAGTACTTC.